Below, 30 T cell receptor beta chains from the same sample are listed, as sequenced in a study of blood T cell repertoires in COVID-19. Measured with immunoSEQ multiplex PCR; TCRdb has only the in-frame clones, and not every one. The sample records 410,000 or so clones, 89% being singletons. Sequencing used peripheral blood. The receptors here all came from a woman in her thirties or forties with COVID-19, enrolled during active disease.

The J gene is TRBJ2-7, the V gene TRBV18; 16 bases are a match to TRBD2. Germline V gene data show CDR1 as KGHSH and CDR2 as LQKENI. J was trimmed by 2 bases and V by 5 bases; bases with no gene match: 9. The CDR3 is 18 residues long. The CDR3 protein is CASSTLPGTSGRAYEQYF. Here the CDR3 DNA reads TGTGCCAGCTCAACTCTCCCCGGGACTAGCGGGAGGGCCTACGAGCAGTACTTC. The complete variable domain, with remaining parts taken from reference TRBV18 and TRBJ2-7, reads NAGVMQNPRHLVRRRGQEARLRCSPMKGHSHVYWYRQLPEEGLKFMVYLQKENIIDESGMPKERFSAEFPKEGPSILRIQQVVRGDSAAYFCASSTLPGTSGRAYEQYFGPGTRLTVT.

The chain has TRBV2 and TRBJ2-7, with D maybe TRBD2 (6 bases). Trimming took off 7 bases at V and 1 base at J, with 14 bases between the two ends. This CDR3 has 14 residues. The germline gives CDR1 SNHLY, CDR2 FYNNEI. The CDR3 DNA reads TGTGCCAGCAAATCCGGGAGTTTGTCCTACGAGCAGTACTTC. As protein: CASKSGSLSYEQYF.

This clone was found once. V usage is TRBV14 and J usage is TRBJ1-2; 9 bases line up with TRBD1. The ends lost 4 bases at V and 13 bases at J; junction bases unmatched: 10. CDR1 SGHDN and CDR2 FVKESK come from the germline V gene. CDR3 length equals 13 residues. The CDR3 sequence is CASSLPGTGTSTF. CDR3 DNA: TGTGCCAGCAGCCTTCCCGGGACAGGGACGAGCACCTTC.

The chain uses TRBV27 and TRBJ1-4, with D perhaps TRBD1 (6 bases). V was clipped by 6 bases and J by 7 bases, with 18 bases between them. The CDR3 covers 15 residues. Looked up from germline, CDR1 is MNHEY and CDR2 is SMNVEV (reference sequence). In nucleotides, the CDR3 is TGTGCCAGCAGGACTGGACAGATCAGTGGTGAAAAACTGTTTTTT. Translated: CASRTGQISGEKLFF.

The V gene is TRBV29-1, the J gene TRBJ2-5; 8 nucleotides align to TRBD2. The CDR3 totals 14 residues. With 5 bases clipped from V and 0 bases from J, the junction kept 5 bases outside the gene matches. Germline V gene sequence: CDR1 SQVTM, CDR2 ANQGSEA. CDR3 nucleotides: TGCAGCGTTCGCGGGGGGAAGTACCAAGAGACCCAGTACTTC. Amino acids: CSVRGGKYQETQYF.

The chain is built from TRBV10-3 and TRBJ2-1; 11 bases match TRBD2. CDR1 is ENHRY and CDR2 is SYGVKD in the germline V gene. The V gene end was trimmed by 7 bases and the J gene end by 0 bases; junction bases not matched to a gene: 5. The CDR3 runs to 16 residues. CDR3 in amino acids: CAITASGGISYNEQFF. The DNA for the CDR3 is TGTGCCATCACGGCTAGCGGGGGGATCTCCTACAATGAGCAGTTCTTC.

DNA for the CDR3: TGTGCCAGCAGCTCCCTTATGACACAGTTCTTC. It encodes CASSSLMTQFF. The V gene is TRBV7-2, the J gene TRBJ2-1; D ambiguous. The CDR3 extends over 11 amino acids. Germline V lookup: CDR1 SGHTA, CDR2 FQGNSA. V was clipped by 4 bases and J by 13 bases, with 11 bases between them.

The genes are TRBV4-3 and TRBJ1-1, with D unresolved. V lost 0 bases and J lost 9, with 11 bases in between. In germline, CDR1 is LGHNA, CDR2 YSLEER. This CDR3 region has 13 residues. As DNA, the CDR3 is TGCGCCAGCAGCCAAGATAAGAGAGGGCAAGCTTTCTTT. Protein product: CASSQDKRGQAFF.

The gene calls are TRBV2 and TRBJ1-5; 8 bases line up with TRBD1. CDR1 and CDR2 from the germline V gene are SNHLY and FYNNEI. V trimming: 8 bases; J trimming: 7 bases; junction bases outside the gene matches: 10. The CDR3 is made up of 14 amino acids. This chain's CDR3 is CASQDRVFWQPQHF. CDR3 nucleotide sequence: TGTGCCAGCCAGGACAGGGTTTTCTGGCAGCCCCAGCATTTT.

The CDR3 nucleotides read TGTGCCAGTAGTATTATGAACGGGGCTGAAGCTTTCTTT. As protein: CASSIMNGAEAFF. The rearrangement uses TRBV19 and TRBJ1-1, with D unclear. With 3 bases removed from V and 6 bases from J, the gap between germline ends came to 11 bases. CDR1 is LNHDA and CDR2 is SQIVND in the germline V gene (reference sequence). This CDR3 has 13 amino acids.

The CDR3 nucleotides are TGTGCCAGCAGCGGACGCTCCGTCGGAGGGGGGGGCCCCTCAAATGAGCAGTTCTTC. This translates into CASSGRSVGGGGPSNEQFF. The genes are TRBV9 and TRBJ2-1; weak D call: TRBD2 (7 bases). Trimming stripped 3 bases from V and 7 bases from J, with 29 bases between. Per germline, CDR1 SGDLS and CDR2 YYNGEE. The CDR3 extends over 19 amino acids.

With respect to this clone: A junction end diverges from the germline sequence, so it may reflect a read error. J is TRBJ1-1 and V is TRBV12-3 or TRBV12-4; no definite D call. The CDR3 runs 13 residues. This CDR3 is CASSFGGNNEAFF. Here the CDR3 DNA reads TGTGCCAGCAGCTTCGGAGGGAACAATGAAGCTTTCTTT.

J is TRBJ2-1 and V is TRBV6-5, with 12 bases aligning to TRBD2. Germline loops: CDR1 MNHEY, CDR2 SVGAGI. The V gene end was trimmed by 5 bases and the J gene end by 5 bases; junction bases not matched to a gene: 1. This CDR3 has 14 amino acids. The DNA for the CDR3 is TGTGCCAGCAGTCGACTAGCGGGAGACAATGAGCAGTTCTTC. Its translation: CASSRLAGDNEQFF.

This chain connects TRBV27 to TRBJ2-5, with TRBD1 identical over 7 bases. CDR1 is MNHEY and CDR2 is SMNVEV in the germline V gene (reference sequence). With V trimmed by 5 bases and J by 2 bases, 8 bases remained unmatched. The CDR3 is 15 amino acids. DNA for the CDR3: TGTGCCAGCAGTCCAAGGACAGGTTGGCAAGAGACCCAGTACTTC. Its translation: CASSPRTGWQETQYF.

Worth noting for this clone: The same CDR3 arises from other DNA sequences in this sample as well. The chain is built from TRBV7-2 and TRBJ2-7, with D possibly matching TRBD2 (6 bases). From germline, CDR1 is SGHTA and CDR2 FQGNSA. Between the trimmed V and J ends, which lost 5 bases and 2 bases, there was a span of 10 bases. The CDR3 extends over 13 amino acids. CDR3 coding DNA: TGTGCCAGCAGCCTGGGACTCGCCTACGAGCAGTACTTC. Its translation: CASSLGLAYEQYF.

This rearrangement joins TRBV30 to TRBJ1-3, with unresolved D. V lost 5 bases and J 2 bases, leaving 16 bases between the germline ends. The CDR3 is 15 residues long. CDR1 and CDR2 (germline): GTSNPN, SVGIG (reference sequence). The CDR3 DNA sequence: TGTGCCTGGTCGTTCCGCAAAAGCGCTGGAAACACCATATATTTT. Translating it yields CAWSFRKSAGNTIYF.

The chain is built from TRBV7-2 and TRBJ1-1; D gene unclear. Germline values: CDR1 SGHTA, CDR2 FQGNSA. The V gene lost 2 bases and the J gene lost 0 bases, with 10 bases spanning the gap. The CDR3 contains 15 residues. The CDR3 spells CASSLQVTVNTEAFF. The CDR3 DNA sequence: TGTGCCAGCAGCTTACAGGTGACCGTGAACACTGAAGCTTTCTTT.

CDR3 DNA sequence: TGTGCCAGCAGCTTAGATTTGGGCAGAAACACCATATATTTT. It yields the protein CASSLDLGRNTIYF. The gene calls are TRBV7-2 and TRBJ1-3; no clear D gene. The CDR3 extends over 14 amino acids. Germline V gene sequence: CDR1 SGHTA, CDR2 FQGNSA. V lost 1 base and J lost 5, with 9 bases in between.

On this clone: This specimen includes other DNA sequences encoding the same CDR3. The chain carries TRBV6-5 and TRBJ2-7; TRBD1 agrees at 12 bases. Germline V gene sequence: CDR1 MNHEY, CDR2 SVGAGI. The CDR3 is 15 amino acids. The V segment lost 0 bases and the J segment 4 bases; nucleotides outside the gene matches: 1. CDR3 nucleotides: TGTGCCAGCAGTTACTCGGGACAGGGGGCGTACGAGCAGTACTTC. Its translation: CASSYSGQGAYEQYF.

This clone was detected a few times. The chain recombines TRBV6-2 or TRBV6-3 with TRBJ2-1, with D unresolved. CDR1 and CDR2 from the germline V gene are MNHEY and SVGEGT. The CDR3 consists of 16 residues. Trimming shortened V by 5 bases and J by 4 bases, and 18 bases separated the two germline ends. CDR3 protein: CASSHDRLLTYNEQFF. Written as DNA, the CDR3 is TGTGCCAGCAGTCACGACCGACTGCTGACTTACAATGAGCAGTTCTTC.

The chain couples TRBV9 to TRBJ2-7; maybe TRBD1 (7 bases). The CDR3 runs 15 residues. Per germline, CDR1 SGDLS and CDR2 YYNGEE. Trimming left V 0 bases short and J 1 base short, with 11 bases between. The DNA of the CDR3 is TGTGCCAGCAGCGTAGGTCCAGGGGGGTCCTACGAGCAGTACTTC. This gives the protein CASSVGPGGSYEQYF.

This clone occurred once. The chain combines TRBV11-2 with TRBJ1-2; D perhaps matches TRBD1 (5 bases). The CDR3 totals 16 residues. The germline V gene encodes CDR1 SGHAT and CDR2 FQNNGV. Deletions cut 3 bases from V and 3 bases from J, with 17 bases between. CDR3 coding DNA: TGTGCCAGCAGCTTTCCTGGGGCACGCGTATACTATGGCTACACCTTC. This sequence encodes CASSFPGARVYYGYTF. The full variable domain, with the rest looked up from reference TRBV11-2 and TRBJ1-2, is EAGVAQSPRYKIIEKRQSVAFWCNPISGHATLYWYQQILGQGPKLLIQFQNNGVVDDSQLPKDRFSAERLKGVDSTLKIQPAKLEDSAVYLCASSFPGARVYYGYTFGSGTRLTVV.

The rearrangement joins TRBV6-1 to TRBJ2-2; possible D gene TRBD1, 6 bases. The V end was cut by 6 bases, the J end by 6 bases, with 11 bases between. The CDR3 covers 13 residues. Germline CDR1 reads MNHNS; CDR2 reads SASEGT. CDR3 sequence (DNA): TGTGCCAGCAGCCCCCAGGGGCCCGGGGAGCTGTTTTTT. Encoded protein: CASSPQGPGELFF.

The V gene is TRBV11-2, the J gene TRBJ2-7; 11 nucleotides agree with TRBD2. The CDR3 length is 16 residues. J lost 2 bases, V lost 1 base, and 4 bases had no gene match. In germline, CDR1 is SGHAT, CDR2 FQNNGV. The CDR3 protein is CASSLASGGIPYEQYF. CDR3 nucleotide sequence: TGTGCCAGCAGCTTAGCTAGCGGGGGGATACCCTACGAGCAGTACTTC.

V gene TRBV6-2 or TRBV6-3 combines with J gene TRBJ1-1; a possible D gene is TRBD1 (6 bases). The CDR3 spans 16 residues. V was cut by 2 bases and J by 0 bases, with 13 bases left in between. Germline V gives CDR1 MNHEY, CDR2 SVGEGT. This CDR3 reads CASSYGGSPMNTEAFF. CDR3 bases: TGTGCCAGCAGTTACGGGGGCTCCCCCATGAACACTGAAGCTTTCTTT.

V is TRBV9 and J is TRBJ2-5; 9 nucleotides match TRBD1. Looked up from germline, CDR1 is SGDLS and CDR2 is YYNGEE. Trimming removed 4 bases from V and 5 bases from J; junction bases left unmatched: 9. This CDR3 has 15 residues. The DNA for the CDR3 is TGTGCCAGCAGCCCTCCTATGGGACAGGGTGAGACCCAGTACTTC. As protein: CASSPPMGQGETQYF.

The CDR3 is CAWSGGINEKLFF. Here the CDR3 DNA reads TGTGCCTGGAGTGGAGGGATTAATGAAAAACTGTTTTTT. The chain carries TRBV30 and TRBJ1-4; D ambiguous. Per the germline V gene, CDR1 is GTSNPN and CDR2 is SVGIG (reference sequence). The CDR3 length is 13 residues. Between the trimmed V and J ends, which lost 1 base and 4 bases, there was a span of 7 bases.

The genes are TRBV30 and TRBJ2-1; tentatively, D is TRBD1 (6 bases). The V end was cut by 4 bases, the J end by 7 bases, with 17 bases between. Germline loops: CDR1 GTSNPN, CDR2 SVGIG (reference sequence). This CDR3 comprises 14 residues. CDR3 sequence (DNA): TGTGCCTGGATGATGGGACATAAGGGAAATGAGCAGTTCTTC. It encodes CAWMMGHKGNEQFF.

The chain links TRBV10-3 to TRBJ2-7; D unresolved. V lost 3 bases and J 5 bases, leaving 11 bases between the germline ends. The CDR3 totals 13 residues. Germline lookup yields CDR1 ENHRY and CDR2 SYGVKD. The CDR3 DNA sequence: TGTGCCATCAGTGAAGAACAGATGGACGAGCAGTACTTC. Encoded protein: CAISEEQMDEQYF.

The chain links TRBV30 to TRBJ2-1; D uncertain. The CDR3 extends over 13 amino acids. Trimming shortened V by 6 bases and J by 1 base, and 10 bases separated the two germline ends. The germline V gene has CDR1 GTSNPN and CDR2 SVGIG (reference sequence). CDR3 loop: CACPAGSYNEQFF. CDR3 coding DNA: TGTGCCTGCCCGGCCGGGTCCTACAATGAGCAGTTCTTC.